This TCR beta chain originates from a study of T cell responses to AZD1222 COVID-19 vaccine. Germline V gives CDR1 SGDLS, CDR2 YYNGEE. Trimming took 4 bases from V and 6 from J; bases not matched to a gene: 8. The CDR3 spans 15 residues. The table came from immunoSEQ multiplex PCR; TCRdb's copy has only in-frame clones and leaves some out. The sample holds under 120,000 clones, 92% seen once. Points on this clone: Antigen unknown.

Study-level findings and limits: Among spike-specific TCRs, nearly half reportedly target unmutated variant regions. The CD4 TCRs associated with vaccination extended across spike and predominated at 160-218 and 743-854.

The specimen was peripheral blood, collected on day 0 of AZD1222 vaccination. J is TRBJ2-1 and V is TRBV9, with 9 bases aligning to TRBD1. The TCR comes from an adult in good health. CDR3 region: CASSFRDREGNEQFF. The DNA for the CDR3 is TGTGCCAGCAGCTTCCGGGACAGGGAAGGCAATGAGCAGTTCTTC. Based on the CDR3 plus reference TRBV9 and TRBJ2-1, the full variable domain is DSGVTQTPKHLITATGQRVTLRCSPRSGDLSVYWYQQSLDQGLQFLIQYYNGEERAKGNILERFSAQQFPDLHSELNLSSLELGDSALYFCASSFRDREGNEQFFGPGTRLTVL.